Listed below are T cell receptor beta chains from one sample, sequenced in a study of T cells after yellow fever vaccination. Each CDR3 protein gets one entry after TCRdb re-called the 5' RACE reads with MiXCR. Among over 130,000 distinct CDR3 sequences, 7.7% were seen once, and the ten largest hold roughly 0.71%. Source: CD4+ T cells sorted from PBMCs, taken 5 days after the yellow fever booster vaccination. Receptor source: a man younger than 40 who received the YFV17D yellow fever vaccine. Each CDR3 is given with its conserved first and last residue. The order of the fields is clone size, J gene, D gene, V gene, CDR3 DNA, CDR3 protein. A D gene is named only where the DNA matches it firmly. Clone size is given for some rows only: seen once, a few or many times, or a class if the clone is expanded.

clone size: many; J gene: TRBJ2-7; D gene: NA; V gene: TRBV20-1; CDR3 DNA: TGCAGTGCTTTAAGTAGGGACGGGCTTGAGCAGTACTTC; CDR3 protein: CSALSRDGLEQYF
clone size: many; J gene: TRBJ2-7; D gene: NA; V gene: TRBV9; CDR3 DNA: TGTGCCAGCAGCGGATGGGACGGCGCGGGTTACGAGCAGTACTTC; CDR3 protein: CASSGWDGAGYEQYF
clone size: many; J gene: TRBJ2-7; D gene: TRBD2; V gene: TRBV29-1; CDR3 DNA: TGCAGCGTGCGAAGCGGGAGACTATACGAGCAGTACTTC; CDR3 protein: CSVRSGRLYEQYF
clone size: once; J gene: TRBJ2-5; D gene: NA; V gene: TRBV20-1; CDR3 DNA: TGCAGTGCTACCCACGGCGAGCGAGTGGGGGAGACCCAGTACTTC; CDR3 protein: CSATHGERVGETQYF
clone size: many; J gene: TRBJ1-5; D gene: NA; V gene: TRBV3-1; CDR3 DNA: TGTGCCAGCAGCCAGCTGAATCAGCCCCAGCATTTT; CDR3 protein: CASSQLNQPQHF
clone size: many; J gene: TRBJ2-1; D gene: NA; V gene: TRBV18; CDR3 DNA: TGTGCCAGCTCACCCCCAAACCCCTCCTACAATGAGCAGTTCTTC; CDR3 protein: CASSPPNPSYNEQFF
clone size: NA; J gene: TRBJ2-5; D gene: NA; V gene: TRBV7-6; CDR3 DNA: TGTGCCAGCAGCCCCGTCGGGCGGGAGACCCAGTACTTC; CDR3 protein: CASSPVGRETQYF
clone size: many; J gene: TRBJ2-7; D gene: NA; V gene: TRBV2; CDR3 DNA: TGTGCCAGCAGTGAGGAAAATAGCGATTCCTACGAGCAGTACTTC; CDR3 protein: CASSEENSDSYEQYF
clone size: many; J gene: TRBJ2-1; D gene: NA; V gene: TRBV5-1; CDR3 DNA: TGCGCCAGCAGCTTGGACTATGGCAATGAGCAGTTCTTC; CDR3 protein: CASSLDYGNEQFF
clone size: many; J gene: TRBJ2-1; D gene: TRBD2; V gene: TRBV25-1; CDR3 DNA: TGTGCCAGCAGTGAATATCGGACTAGCGGGAGCAGTAATGAGCAGTTCTTC; CDR3 protein: CASSEYRTSGSSNEQFF
clone size: many; J gene: TRBJ2-5; D gene: NA; V gene: TRBV20-1; CDR3 DNA: TGCAGTGCTAGAGGGGATAGGATAGAGACCCAGTACTTC; CDR3 protein: CSARGDRIETQYF
clone size: many; J gene: TRBJ2-5; D gene: TRBD2; V gene: TRBV5-1; CDR3 DNA: TGCGCCAGCAGCTTGGGAATTAGCGGGCTGAAGGGAGAGACCCAGTACTTC; CDR3 protein: CASSLGISGLKGETQYF
clone size: NA; J gene: TRBJ2-7; D gene: TRBD2; V gene: TRBV6-1; CDR3 DNA: TGTGCCAGCAGACCCGGGACTAGCGGAACCTACGAGCAGTACTTC; CDR3 protein: CASRPGTSGTYEQYF
clone size: many; J gene: TRBJ2-1; D gene: TRBD2; V gene: TRBV4-2; CDR3 DNA: TGTGCCAGCAGCCAAGTGGCTCTAGCGGAGCACAATGAGCAGTTCTTC; CDR3 protein: CASSQVALAEHNEQFF
clone size: few; J gene: TRBJ2-1; D gene: NA; V gene: TRBV28; CDR3 DNA: TGTGCCAGCCCCCCCGGCAAACACTCCTACAATGAGCAGTTCTTC; CDR3 protein: CASPPGKHSYNEQFF
clone size: NA; J gene: TRBJ1-6; D gene: NA; V gene: TRBV5-1; CDR3 DNA: TGCGCCAGCAGCTCCGGGGGGAACTATAATTCACCCCTCCACTTT; CDR3 protein: CASSSGGNYNSPLHF
clone size: few; J gene: TRBJ2-1; D gene: NA; V gene: TRBV20-1; CDR3 DNA: TGCACGACATCCCCCCGCTCCTACAATGAGCAGTTCTTC; CDR3 protein: CTTSPRSYNEQFF
clone size: many; J gene: TRBJ2-3; D gene: NA; V gene: TRBV29-1; CDR3 DNA: TGCAGCTCTAGGGACTCTCGACACTTCACAGATACGCAGTATTTT; CDR3 protein: CSSRDSRHFTDTQYF
clone size: many; J gene: TRBJ2-1; D gene: TRBD2; V gene: TRBV5-1; CDR3 DNA: TGCGCCAGCAGCTTACGGCGGGAGGGGTATGAGCAGTTCTTC; CDR3 protein: CASSLRREGYEQFF
clone size: many; J gene: TRBJ2-1; D gene: NA; V gene: TRBV4-3; CDR3 DNA: TGCGCCAGCAGCCGCCGACTAGGGGGGGGGCCCAATGAGCAGTTCTTC; CDR3 protein: CASSRRLGGGPNEQFF
clone size: many; J gene: TRBJ1-2; D gene: NA; V gene: TRBV30; CDR3 DNA: TGTGCCTGGGGGACCATTACAGGCTATGGCTACACCTTC; CDR3 protein: CAWGTITGYGYTF
clone size: NA; J gene: TRBJ1-5; D gene: NA; V gene: TRBV7-2; CDR3 DNA: TGTGCCAGCAGCCCTGCTGGGGGGGGGAATCAGCCCCAGCATTTT; CDR3 protein: CASSPAGGGNQPQHF
clone size: many; J gene: TRBJ2-3; D gene: NA; V gene: TRBV5-1; CDR3 DNA: TGCGCCAGCAGCGAAGGGGGTTTCGGCACAGATACGCAGTATTTT; CDR3 protein: CASSEGGFGTDTQYF
clone size: many; J gene: TRBJ1-4; D gene: TRBD1; V gene: TRBV6-5; CDR3 DNA: TGTGCCAGCCACAAAGGAGGGACAGGAGATGAAAAACTGTTTTTT; CDR3 protein: CASHKGGTGDEKLFF
clone size: many; J gene: TRBJ2-7; D gene: TRBD1; V gene: TRBV2; CDR3 DNA: TGTGCCAGCAAACCCGACAGGGGGCCGAGCGAGCAGTACTTC; CDR3 protein: CASKPDRGPSEQYF
clone size: NA; J gene: TRBJ2-6; D gene: NA; V gene: TRBV7-2; CDR3 DNA: TGTGCCAGCAGCTCCTATGGGGCTGGGGCCAACGTCCTGACTTTC; CDR3 protein: CASSSYGAGANVLTF
clone size: many; J gene: TRBJ1-5; D gene: TRBD1; V gene: TRBV20-1; CDR3 DNA: TGCAGTGCTAGAGATTTATCCGGGACAGGAAGTCAGCCCCAGCATTTT; CDR3 protein: CSARDLSGTGSQPQHF
clone size: many; J gene: TRBJ2-7; D gene: TRBD2; V gene: TRBV27; CDR3 DNA: TGTGCCAGCAGTTTCAGCGGGAGGGCGCTATACGAGCAGTACTTC; CDR3 protein: CASSFSGRALYEQYF
clone size: few; J gene: TRBJ2-5; D gene: NA; V gene: TRBV5-6; CDR3 DNA: TGTGCCAGCAGCTCCTATGAAGAGACCCAGTACTTC; CDR3 protein: CASSSYEETQYF
clone size: many; J gene: TRBJ2-3; D gene: NA; V gene: TRBV20-1; CDR3 DNA: TGCAGTGCTAACAGACCAAGCACAGATACGCAGTATTTT; CDR3 protein: CSANRPSTDTQYF
clone size: many; J gene: TRBJ2-3; D gene: NA; V gene: TRBV7-9; CDR3 DNA: TGTGCCAGCAGCTTAGTCTTAATTGGAGCGCAGTATTTT; CDR3 protein: CASSLVLIGAQYF
clone size: many; J gene: TRBJ2-3; D gene: NA; V gene: TRBV2; CDR3 DNA: TGTGCCAGCAGGCACCCTGGTTCAGATACGCAGTATTTT; CDR3 protein: CASRHPGSDTQYF
clone size: many; J gene: TRBJ2-2; D gene: NA; V gene: TRBV7-9; CDR3 DNA: TGTGCCAGCAGCCTTGCGAGGAACACCGGGGAGCTGTTTTTT; CDR3 protein: CASSLARNTGELFF
clone size: many; J gene: TRBJ2-2; D gene: TRBD2; V gene: TRBV7-3; CDR3 DNA: TGTGCCAGCAGCTCCTTACCAACTAGCGGTTTCTCCGGGGAGCTGTTTTTT; CDR3 protein: CASSSLPTSGFSGELFF
clone size: many; J gene: TRBJ2-2; D gene: TRBD2; V gene: TRBV4-3; CDR3 DNA: TGCGCCAGCAGCCAAGGAACTAGCGGGCCGAACACCGGGGAGCTGTTTTTT; CDR3 protein: CASSQGTSGPNTGELFF
clone size: many; J gene: TRBJ2-5; D gene: NA; V gene: TRBV7-9; CDR3 DNA: TGTGCCAGCAGCGTAGCTCCGGAAACCCAGTACTTC; CDR3 protein: CASSVAPETQYF
clone size: few; J gene: TRBJ2-7; D gene: TRBD1; V gene: TRBV20-1; CDR3 DNA: TGCAGTGCTAAGCAGGGGGCATCCTCCTACGAGCAGTACTTC; CDR3 protein: CSAKQGASSYEQYF
clone size: many; J gene: TRBJ2-3; D gene: TRBD1; V gene: TRBV5-1; CDR3 DNA: TGCGCCAGCAGCTTCCGGGACAGGGCGGATACGCAGTATTTT; CDR3 protein: CASSFRDRADTQYF
clone size: many; J gene: TRBJ1-5; D gene: NA; V gene: TRBV15; CDR3 DNA: TGTGCCACCAGCAGAGATCCAAGTCAGCCCCAGCATTTT; CDR3 protein: CATSRDPSQPQHF
clone size: many; J gene: TRBJ1-5; D gene: NA; V gene: TRBV18; CDR3 DNA: TGTGCCAGCACACCTGGAGGGAATCAGCCCCAGCATTTT; CDR3 protein: CASTPGGNQPQHF
clone size: few; J gene: TRBJ1-1; D gene: TRBD1; V gene: TRBV6-1; CDR3 DNA: TGTGCCAGCAGCGAAGACAGGGTCGGTGAAGCTTTCTTT; CDR3 protein: CASSEDRVGEAFF
clone size: many; J gene: TRBJ2-7; D gene: TRBD2; V gene: TRBV18; CDR3 DNA: TGTGCCAGCTCACCTCAGACTAGCGGGATGGGTAAGGAGCAGTACTTC; CDR3 protein: CASSPQTSGMGKEQYF
clone size: many; J gene: TRBJ2-1; D gene: TRBD2; V gene: TRBV28; CDR3 DNA: TGTGCCAGCAGTTTCTTAGCGGGAGAGACTGAGCAGTTCTTC; CDR3 protein: CASSFLAGETEQFF
clone size: many; J gene: TRBJ1-4; D gene: NA; V gene: TRBV25-1; CDR3 DNA: TGTGCCAGCAGTGAGCCATCATCGAGCGAAAAACTGTTTTTT; CDR3 protein: CASSEPSSSEKLFF
clone size: many; J gene: TRBJ1-1; D gene: NA; V gene: TRBV12-3/TRBV12-4; CDR3 DNA: TGTGCCAGCAGTTTCGGGCCGGGGGGTGGGGACACTGAAGCTTTCTTT; CDR3 protein: CASSFGPGGGDTEAFF
clone size: many; J gene: TRBJ2-5; D gene: TRBD1; V gene: TRBV10-3; CDR3 DNA: TGTGCCATCCAGGGGGCAGGGGAGACCCAGTACTTC; CDR3 protein: CAIQGAGETQYF
clone size: many; J gene: TRBJ2-2; D gene: TRBD2; V gene: TRBV7-6; CDR3 DNA: TGTGCCAGCAGCTTCGAACTAGCGGGAGTCGCGAACACCGGGGAGCTGTTTTTT; CDR3 protein: CASSFELAGVANTGELFF
clone size: many; J gene: TRBJ2-4; D gene: NA; V gene: TRBV29-1; CDR3 DNA: TGCAGCGTTGAAGGCAGGGCCAAAAACATTCAGTACTTC; CDR3 protein: CSVEGRAKNIQYF
clone size: few; J gene: TRBJ2-1; D gene: NA; V gene: TRBV12-3/TRBV12-4; CDR3 DNA: TGTGCCTGCCGCCAGGGGGCCCGAGAGGGGCGGGAGTGGAATGAGCAGTTCTTC; CDR3 protein: CACRQGAREGREWNEQFF
clone size: many; J gene: TRBJ2-7; D gene: NA; V gene: TRBV6-2/TRBV6-3; CDR3 DNA: TGTGCCAGCAGTACAGGATCCTACGAGCAGTACTTC; CDR3 protein: CASSTGSYEQYF
clone size: many; J gene: TRBJ2-2; D gene: TRBD2; V gene: TRBV4-3; CDR3 DNA: TGCGCCAGCAGCCAAGAAGCGGGAGGATTCACCGGGGAGCTGTTTTTT; CDR3 protein: CASSQEAGGFTGELFF